A single sample gave rise to the 31 T cell receptor beta chains below, sequenced in a study of T cells after yellow fever vaccination. TCRdb itself ran the 5' RACE reads through MiXCR, one entry per CDR3 protein. The sample consists of around 590,000 distinct CDR3 sequences, 9% to 15% of them appearing once. The source material was PBMCs, sampled on the day of the yellow fever booster vaccination. The receptors shown here come from a man aged 25 to 45 who received the YFV17D yellow fever vaccine.

This chain links TRBV11-2 with TRBJ2-1; 14 bases fit TRBD2. Germline V CDR1 and CDR2: SGHAT, FQNNGV. This CDR3 is built from 16 residues. J gave up 9 bases and V 6 bases, and 10 bases lay outside the gene matches. CDR3 nucleotide sequence: TGTGCCAGCAGGGCTGGGACTAGCGGGAGCAGAGGTGAGCAGTTCTTC. Translation gives CASRAGTSGSRGEQFF. Using reference TRBV11-2 and TRBJ2-1 for the parts outside the CDR3, the full variable domain is EAGVAQSPRYKIIEKRQSVAFWCNPISGHATLYWYQQILGQGPKLLIQFQNNGVVDDSQLPKDRFSAERLKGVDSTLKIQPAKLEDSAVYLCASRAGTSGSRGEQFFGPGTRLTVL.

This clonotype was counted a few times. J is TRBJ2-1 and V is TRBV12-5; the match to TRBD2 covers 11 bases. The trim removed 5 bases at V and 6 bases at J, leaving 6 bases unmatched. This CDR3 has 15 amino acids. In germline, CDR1 is LGHNT, CDR2 FRNRAP. This CDR3 is CASGPLAGVSNEQFF. DNA of the CDR3: TGTGCTAGTGGTCCACTAGCGGGAGTTTCCAATGAGCAGTTCTTC.

In DNA, the CDR3 is TGCAGTGCTAGACAGGGGGCAGAAGATACGCAGTATTTT. Translated: CSARQGAEDTQYF. This chain connects TRBV20-1 to TRBJ2-3; 8 nucleotides line up with TRBD1. Germline V gives CDR1 DFQATT, CDR2 SNEGSKA (reference sequence). The CDR3 consists of 13 residues. V shed 2 bases and J 5 bases; nucleotides not matched to a gene: 3.

This clonotype was found a few times. The gene calls are TRBV4-3 and TRBJ2-1; D call uncertain. Trimming removed 2 bases from V and 7 bases from J, with 9 bases in between. The CDR3 has 13 amino acids. Germline lookup yields CDR1 LGHNA and CDR2 YSLEER. The CDR3 DNA follows: TGCGCCAGCAGCCAAAATTCAGAGAATGAGCAGTTCTTC. Translation gives CASSQNSENEQFF.

The table lists this clonotype with a count of one. This chain links TRBV28 with TRBJ2-7; D might be TRBD1 or TRBD2, each matching 5 bases. Germline CDR1 MDHEN, CDR2 SYDVKM. V was shortened by 3 bases and J by 8 bases, with 11 bases between the two germline ends. The CDR3 totals 12 residues. This chain's CDR3 is CASSLGTGQQYF. The DNA for the CDR3 is TGTGCCAGCAGTTTGGGGACGGGCCAGCAGTACTTC. Full variable domain (missing parts from reference TRBV28 and TRBJ2-7): DVKVTQSSRYLVKRTGEKVFLECVQDMDHENMFWYRQDPGLGLRLIYFSYDVKMKEKGDIPEGYSVSREKKERFSLILESASTNQTSMYLCASSLGTGQQYFGPGTRLTVT.

This clonotype was detected a few times. The chain is built from TRBV4-3 and TRBJ1-5; 7 positions match TRBD1. The length of the CDR3 is 16 residues. V gave up 0 bases and J gave up 4 bases; unmatched junction bases: 6. Germline CDR1 LGHNA, CDR2 YSLEER. The CDR3 nucleotides are TGCGCCAGCAGCCAAGAAATGAGCAGGGGGAATCAGCCCCAGCATTTT. Translating gives CASSQEMSRGNQPQHF.

The gene calls are TRBV5-1 and TRBJ2-3; D gene uncertain. The germline V gene has CDR1 SGHRS and CDR2 YFSETQ. V shed 0 bases and J shed 2 bases, with 7 bases lying between them. CDR3 length: 14 amino acids. The CDR3 protein is CASSLAVDTDTQYF. CDR3 bases: TGCGCCAGCAGCTTGGCTGTTGACACAGATACGCAGTATTTT.

This chain joins TRBV6-5 and TRBJ1-6, with D maybe TRBD1 (6 bases). The CDR3 is made up of 15 amino acids. Trimming pared 0 bases from V and 8 bases from J, leaving 11 bases between. Germline V gives CDR1 MNHEY, CDR2 SVGAGI. CDR3 in DNA: TGTGCCAGCAGTTACTCAGGGGGTCTGGATTCACCCCTCCACTTT. This gives the protein CASSYSGGLDSPLHF.

Only a few counts were recorded for this clonotype. This sequence joins TRBV10-3 and TRBJ2-3; 8 bases line up with TRBD2. Unmatched junction bases numbered 8, after V lost 10 bases and J lost 2 bases. Germline V CDR1 and CDR2: ENHRY, SYGVKD. There are 14 residues in the CDR3. CDR3 amino acids: CATGAGVATDTQYF. The CDR3 DNA follows: TGTGCCACAGGAGCGGGGGTGGCCACAGATACGCAGTATTTT.

V gene TRBV12-3 or TRBV12-4 combines with J gene TRBJ2-2; D remains ambiguous. The CDR3 loop spans 14 amino acids. V shed 2 bases and J shed 5 bases, with 9 bases lying between them. The CDR3 region is CASSLKLGTGELFF. CDR3 in DNA: TGTGCCAGCAGTTTAAAGTTGGGGACCGGGGAGCTGTTTTTT.

This clonotype was observed a few times. The V call is TRBV5-6, the J call TRBJ2-2; 8 bases map to TRBD2. V gave up 4 bases and J gave up 8 bases; unmatched junction bases: 13. Per germline, CDR1 SGHDT and CDR2 YYEEEE. This CDR3 comprises 16 residues. The CDR3 DNA sequence: TGTGCCAGCAGCATAAGCGGGAGTACCCTTGCGGGGGAGCTGTTTTTT. Its translation is CASSISGSTLAGELFF.

This clonotype has just a few counts. The gene calls are TRBV12-3 or TRBV12-4 and TRBJ2-3, with D possibly TRBD2 on 5 matching bases. The CDR3 spans 13 residues. Between the trimmed V and J ends, which lost 5 bases and 6 bases, there was a span of 12 bases. CDR3 sequence reads: CASSPWELDTQYF. DNA of the CDR3: TGTGCCAGCAGTCCTTGGGAGCTCGATACGCAGTATTTT.

In its sample, this clonotype was seen a few times. The chain combines TRBV7-7 with TRBJ2-7, with 7 bases that match TRBD2. V lost 1 base and J lost 4; bases outside the gene matches: 10. CDR1 is SSHAT, CDR2 FNYEAQ, per germline (reference sequence). The CDR3 length is 16 residues. CDR3 sequence: CASSLVGTSAKYEQYF. CDR3 coding DNA: TGTGCCAGCAGCTTAGTTGGAACTAGCGCCAAGTACGAGCAGTACTTC.

This clonotype showed up just a few times. The V and J genes are TRBV7-2 and TRBJ2-2; tentatively, D is TRBD2 (5 bases). CDR1 and CDR2 (germline): SGHTA, FQGNSA. The CDR3 has 15 residues. The germline V and J ends were trimmed by 5 bases and 3 bases, with 13 bases remaining between them. The CDR3 bases are TGTGCCAGCAGCGAAAGTGGACTGTACACCGGGGAGCTGTTTTTT. Translating gives CASSESGLYTGELFF. Together with reference TRBV7-2 and TRBJ2-2, the CDR3 gives the full variable domain: GAGVSQSPSNKVTEKGKDVELRCDPISGHTALYWYRQSLGQGLEFLIYFQGNSAPDKSGLPSDRFSAERTGGSVSTLTIQRTQQEDSAVYLCASSESGLYTGELFFGEGSRLTVL.

In its sample, this clonotype was seen a few times. The V call is TRBV21-1, the J call TRBJ2-5. TRBV21-1 is classified as a pseudogene. The CDR3 loop spans 14 amino acids. The CDR3 DNA follows: TGTGCCAGCAGCAAGATCAGGTCGCAAGAGACCCAGTACTTC. Its protein is CASSKIRSQETQYF.

This clonotype was detected ten times or more. The chain employs TRBV19 and TRBJ2-2; D is uncertain. This CDR3 has 14 residues. V was shortened by 5 bases and J by 4 bases, with 11 bases between the two germline ends. CDR1 LNHDA and CDR2 SQIVND come from the germline V gene (reference sequence). CDR3 in amino acids: CASSSPSFTGELFF. The CDR3 nucleotides read TGTGCCAGTAGTTCGCCTAGTTTCACCGGGGAGCTGTTTTTT.

This clonotype occurred a few times. The chain carries TRBV4-3 and TRBJ2-1; possible D gene TRBD2, 5 bases. This CDR3 spans 15 amino acids. The germline CDR1 and CDR2 sequences are LGHNA and YSLEER. Trimming cost V 3 bases and J 4 bases, with 13 bases left between them. The CDR3 DNA reads TGCGCCAGCAGCCACCCCGGAAGCGGATACAATGAGCAGTTCTTC. Its translation: CASSHPGSGYNEQFF.

This clonotype was picked up a small number of times. The chain has TRBV7-6 and TRBJ1-1; weak D call: TRBD1 (5 bases). Germline CDR1 reads SGHVS; CDR2 reads FNYEAQ. The V and J ends lost 5 bases and 0 bases respectively, with 16 bases between them. The CDR3 is 16 residues long. The DNA for the CDR3 is TGTGCCAGCAGCGCAAGGGGTGGCAACATGAACACTGAAGCTTTCTTT. The encoded protein is CASSARGGNMNTEAFF. Drawing the rest from reference TRBV7-6 and TRBJ1-1, the complete variable domain is GAGVSQSPRYKVTKRGQDVALRCDPISGHVSLYWYRQALGQGPEFLTYFNYEAQQDKSGLPNDRFSAERPEGSISTLTIQRTEQRDSAMYRCASSARGGNMNTEAFFGQGTRLTVV.

V gene TRBV20-1 combines with J gene TRBJ2-7, with 9 bases matching TRBD1. V shed 6 bases and J 2 bases; nucleotides not matched to a gene: 8. Germline V gene lookup returns CDR1 DFQATT and CDR2 SNEGSKA (reference sequence). The CDR3 sequence is 14 residues long. CDR3 region: CSARRDRAPYEQYF. As DNA, the CDR3 is TGCAGTGCGCGCCGGGACAGGGCCCCCTACGAGCAGTACTTC.

This clonotype has more than one count but fewer than ten. The V call is TRBV5-6, the J call TRBJ2-5; 10 positions agree with TRBD2. Germline V CDR1 and CDR2: SGHDT, YYEEEE. This CDR3 is 18 amino acids long. With 1 base clipped from V and 2 bases from J, the junction kept 11 bases outside the gene matches. DNA of the CDR3: TGTGCCAGCAGCTTGAAAGCGGGAGGGCCAAGAGGTCAAGAGACCCAGTACTTC. Its translation: CASSLKAGGPRGQETQYF.

This chain links TRBV2 with TRBJ2-3; TRBD2 matches at 8 bases. Trimming cost V 7 bases and J 4 bases; bases outside gene matches: 7. The CDR3 runs 14 residues. CDR1 and CDR2 from the germline V gene are SNHLY and FYNNEI. Written as DNA, the CDR3 is TGTGCCAGCAATCGAGCGGGAGTGGCAGATACGCAGTATTTT. Protein product: CASNRAGVADTQYF. Using reference TRBV2 and TRBJ2-3 for the parts outside the CDR3, the full variable domain is EPEVTQTPSHQVTQMGQEVILRCVPISNHLYFYWYRQILGQKVEFLVSFYNNEISEKSEIFDDQFSVERPDGSNFTLKIRSTKLEDSAMYFCASNRAGVADTQYFGPGTRLTVL.

The CDR3 here is CASSSGQASYGYTF. As DNA, the CDR3 is TGCGCCAGCAGCTCGGGACAGGCGAGCTATGGCTACACCTTC. This chain joins TRBV5-1 and TRBJ1-2; 8 bases match TRBD1. Germline V gives CDR1 SGHRS, CDR2 YFSETQ. V shed 3 bases and J 4 bases; nucleotides not matched to a gene: 5. The CDR3 totals 14 residues.

The chain joins TRBV28 to TRBJ2-1; weak D call: TRBD2 (6 bases). The CDR3 has 12 residues. Between the trimmed V and J ends, which lost 4 bases and 11 bases, there was a span of 12 bases. Per the germline V gene, CDR1 is MDHEN and CDR2 is SYDVKM. The CDR3 DNA follows: TGTGCCAGCAGTTCCCCGACTAGAAAGCAGTTCTTC. Amino acid sequence: CASSSPTRKQFF. Filled out from reference TRBV28 and TRBJ2-1, the complete variable domain reads DVKVTQSSRYLVKRTGEKVFLECVQDMDHENMFWYRQDPGLGLRLIYFSYDVKMKEKGDIPEGYSVSREKKERFSLILESASTNQTSMYLCASSSPTRKQFFGPGTRLTVL.

This clonotype was found a few times. This rearrangement joins TRBV11-2 to TRBJ2-1; D may be TRBD2 (6 bases). V lost 3 bases and J lost 7, with 10 bases in between. The CDR3 extends over 13 amino acids. CDR1 is SGHAT and CDR2 is FQNNGV in the germline V gene. CDR3 in DNA: TGTGCCAGCAGCTTTACGGGAGCGAATGAGCAGTTCTTC. This encodes CASSFTGANEQFF.

The V and J genes are TRBV9 and TRBJ2-5; maybe TRBD1 (6 bases). Trimming removed 3 bases at V and 7 bases at J, with 13 bases between. The CDR3 spans 13 residues. Looked up from germline, CDR1 is SGDLS and CDR2 is YYNGEE. The CDR3, as DNA: TGTGCCAGCAGCGGAACCGGGACACGGACCCAGTACTTC. This gives the protein CASSGTGTRTQYF.

This chain links TRBV7-9 with TRBJ2-4; tentative D call: TRBD2 (6 bases). Trimming stripped 5 bases from V and 7 bases from J, with 15 bases between. In germline, CDR1 is SEHNR, CDR2 FQNEAQ (reference sequence). This CDR3 region has 14 residues. CDR3 sequence: CASSVEGGMNIQYF. The DNA of the CDR3 is TGTGCCAGCAGCGTCGAAGGAGGGATGAACATTCAGTACTTC.

The chain employs TRBV7-9 and TRBJ1-1; D uncertain. The CDR3 has 11 residues. CDR1 and CDR2 (germline): SEHNR, FQNEAQ (reference sequence). V lost 4 bases and J lost 7, with 7 bases in between. CDR3: CASSSGHEAFF. The CDR3 region has the DNA TGTGCCAGCAGCTCGGGCCATGAAGCTTTCTTT.

This chain links TRBV29-1 with TRBJ1-2; no clear D. The germline V gene encodes CDR1 SQVTM and CDR2 ANQGSEA. This CDR3 is 14 amino acids long. Deletions cut 1 base from V and 8 bases from J, with 17 bases between. This CDR3 reads CSVEGAARPRGYTF. The CDR3 DNA reads as TGCAGCGTTGAAGGGGCAGCCCGGCCTCGCGGCTACACCTTC. Combining the CDR3 with reference TRBV29-1 and TRBJ1-2 gives the whole variable domain SAVISQKPSRDICQRGTSLTIQCQVDSQVTMMFWYRQQPGQSLTLIATANQGSEATYESGFVIDKFPISRPNLTFSTLTVSNMSPEDSSIYLCSVEGAARPRGYTFGSGTRLTVV.

This chain links TRBV2 with TRBJ2-1; weak D call: TRBD2 (7 bases). This CDR3 has 12 residues. Trimming cost V 6 bases and J 13 bases, with 16 bases left between them. CDR1 is SNHLY and CDR2 is FYNNEI in the germline V gene. The DNA for the CDR3 is TGTGCCAGCAGCCTGGGGGGGCGGCTTCAGTTCTTC. Translated: CASSLGGRLQFF.

The V and J genes are TRBV6-5 and TRBJ1-4; D is uncertain. In germline, CDR1 is MNHEY, CDR2 SVGAGI. V gave up 4 bases and J gave up 7 bases, with 10 bases separating them. The length of the CDR3 is 13 residues. The CDR3 sequence is CASSSGIGEKLFF. For the CDR3, the DNA is TGTGCCAGCAGTTCCGGGATCGGTGAAAAACTGTTTTTT.

This rearrangement joins TRBV18 to TRBJ2-3; unclear D gene. The germline V gene has CDR1 KGHSH and CDR2 LQKENI. The CDR3 consists of 14 residues. Trimming removed 4 bases at V and 4 bases at J, with 12 bases between. In DNA, the CDR3 is TGTGCCAGCTCACTGGGCCGGATTGCAGATACGCAGTATTTT. Amino acids: CASSLGRIADTQYF.